The entry that follows covers one T cell receptor beta chain sequence. Methods used by the authors: It was from reference gene primer amplification that nucleated cell counts were estimated. Sequenced by immunoSEQ multiplex PCR; TCRdb stores in-frame clones only, minus some. The V and J calls and clone size are taken from that table; D and trimming were inferred from the DNA. This table holds 65,000 to 95,000 clones, 75% to 90% found once. V trimming: 3 bases; J trimming: 3 bases; junction bases outside the gene matches: 3. This CDR3 is built from 15 residues. The germline V gene has CDR1 SGHNT and CDR2 YYREEE (reference sequence). This specimen comes from a study of blood T cell repertoires in COVID-19. As for the study in general: In each case, the material was cDNA or gDNA derived from T cells, B-cell-depleted T cells, or PBMCs.

Sequences were obtained from peripheral blood. V and J are TRBV5-4 and TRBJ2-3, with 11 bases that match TRBD2. The source of this sequence is a man aged 70-80 years with active or convalescent COVID-19. DNA for the CDR3: TGTGCCAGCAGCTCCCCTAGCGGGGGGACAGATACGCAGTATTTT. Translation: CASSSPSGGTDTQYF.